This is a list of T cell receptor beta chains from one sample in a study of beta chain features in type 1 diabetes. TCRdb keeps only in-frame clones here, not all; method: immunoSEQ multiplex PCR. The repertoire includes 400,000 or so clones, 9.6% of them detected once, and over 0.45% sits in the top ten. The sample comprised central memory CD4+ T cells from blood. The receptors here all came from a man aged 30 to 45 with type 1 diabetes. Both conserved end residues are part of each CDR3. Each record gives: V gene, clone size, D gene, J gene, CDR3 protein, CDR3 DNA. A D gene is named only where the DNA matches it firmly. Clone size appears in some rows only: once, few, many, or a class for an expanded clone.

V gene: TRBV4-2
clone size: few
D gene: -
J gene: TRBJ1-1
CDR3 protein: CASSRGRFTEAFF
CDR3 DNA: TGTGCCAGCAGTCGAGGACGTTTTACTGAAGCTTTCTTT

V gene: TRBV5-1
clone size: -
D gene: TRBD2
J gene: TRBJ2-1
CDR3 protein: CASSWMTSGVYNEQFF
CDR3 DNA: TGCGCCAGCAGCTGGATGACTAGCGGAGTCTACAATGAGCAGTTCTTC

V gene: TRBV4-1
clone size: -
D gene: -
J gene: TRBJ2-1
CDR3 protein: CASSQDVGSYNEQFF
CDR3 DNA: TGCGCCAGCAGCCAAGATGTCGGGTCCTACAATGAGCAGTTCTTC

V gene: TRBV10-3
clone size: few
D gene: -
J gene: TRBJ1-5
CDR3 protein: CAISGEGRDNQPQHF
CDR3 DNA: TGTGCCATCAGTGGAGAGGGGAGGGACAATCAGCCCCAGCATTTT

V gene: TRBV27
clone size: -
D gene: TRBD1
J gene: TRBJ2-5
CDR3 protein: CASSLGDRGQETQYF
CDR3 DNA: TGTGCCAGCAGCCTTGGGGACAGGGGGCAAGAGACCCAGTACTTC

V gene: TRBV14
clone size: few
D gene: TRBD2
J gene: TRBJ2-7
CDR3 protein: CASSQVWGGYEQYF
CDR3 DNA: TGTGCCAGCAGCCAAGTTTGGGGGGGCTACGAGCAGTACTTC

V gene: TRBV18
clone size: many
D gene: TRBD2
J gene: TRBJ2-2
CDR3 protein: CASSPGLAAALELFF
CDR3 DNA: TGTGCCAGCTCACCGGGACTAGCTGCCGCCCTAGAGCTGTTTTTT

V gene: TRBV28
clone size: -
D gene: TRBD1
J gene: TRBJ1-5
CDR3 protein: CASRPLQGARSQPQHF
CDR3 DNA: TGTGCCAGCAGACCTCTGCAGGGGGCTCGGAGTCAGCCCCAGCATTTT

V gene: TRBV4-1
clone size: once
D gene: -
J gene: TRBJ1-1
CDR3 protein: CASSQSLGGLNTEAFF
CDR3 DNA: TGCGCCAGCAGCCAATCTTTAGGGGGGCTGAACACTGAAGCTTTCTTT

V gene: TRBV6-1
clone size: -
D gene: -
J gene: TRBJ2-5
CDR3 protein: CASSDWVEETQYF
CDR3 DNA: TGTGCCAGCAGTGACTGGGTGGAAGAGACCCAGTACTTC

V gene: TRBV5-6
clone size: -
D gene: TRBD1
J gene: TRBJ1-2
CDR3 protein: CASSPRQGNYGYTF
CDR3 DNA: TGTGCCAGCAGCCCGCGACAGGGTAACTATGGCTACACCTTC

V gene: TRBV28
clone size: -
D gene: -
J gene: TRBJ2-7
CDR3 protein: CASRTSTYEQYF
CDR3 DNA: TGTGCCAGCAGGACTTCCACCTACGAGCAGTACTTC

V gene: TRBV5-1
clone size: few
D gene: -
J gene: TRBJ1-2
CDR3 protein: CASSPDGGSYGYTF
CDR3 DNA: TGCGCCAGCAGCCCAGACGGGGGTAGCTATGGCTACACCTTC

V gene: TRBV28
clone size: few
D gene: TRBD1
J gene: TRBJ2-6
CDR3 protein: CASRPPGQLPGANVLTF
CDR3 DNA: TGTGCCAGCAGGCCCCCGGGACAGTTACCTGGGGCCAACGTCCTGACTTTC

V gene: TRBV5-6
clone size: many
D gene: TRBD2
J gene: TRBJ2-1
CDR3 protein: CASSLDSSGRYYNEQFF
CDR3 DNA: TGTGCCAGCAGCTTGGATTCTAGCGGGAGGTACTACAATGAGCAGTTCTTC

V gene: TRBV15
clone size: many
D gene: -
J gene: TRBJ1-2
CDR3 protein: CATSRDRAGSGYTF
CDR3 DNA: TGTGCCACCAGCAGAGATCGGGCAGGGTCTGGCTACACCTTC

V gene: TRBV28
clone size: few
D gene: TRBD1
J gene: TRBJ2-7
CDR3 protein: CASSLAGTGSHEQYF
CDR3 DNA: TGTGCCAGCAGTCTAGCCGGGACAGGGTCCCACGAGCAGTACTTC

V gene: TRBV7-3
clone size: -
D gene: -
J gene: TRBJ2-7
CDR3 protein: CASSLALGLVYEQYF
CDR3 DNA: TGTGCCAGCAGCTTAGCGTTAGGCTTAGTCTACGAGCAGTACTTC

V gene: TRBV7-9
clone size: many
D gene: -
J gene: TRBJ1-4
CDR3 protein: CASRATVGEKLFF
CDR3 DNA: TGTGCCAGCAGGGCGACAGTCGGTGAAAAACTGTTTTTT

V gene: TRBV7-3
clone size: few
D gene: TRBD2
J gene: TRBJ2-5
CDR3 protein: CASSPLRGAGVQVETQYF
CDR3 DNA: TGTGCCAGCAGCCCCCTTAGGGGCGCGGGAGTGCAGGTAGAGACCCAGTACTTC

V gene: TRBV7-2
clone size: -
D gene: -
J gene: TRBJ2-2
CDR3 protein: CASRFTGTGELFF
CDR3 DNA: TGTGCCAGCAGATTTACTGGCACCGGGGAGCTGTTTTTT

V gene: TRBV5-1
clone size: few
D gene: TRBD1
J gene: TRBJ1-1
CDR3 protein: CASRSEGASTEAFF
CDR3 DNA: TGCGCCAGCAGATCGGAGGGGGCGAGCACTGAAGCTTTCTTT

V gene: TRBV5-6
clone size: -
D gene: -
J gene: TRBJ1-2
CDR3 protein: CASSFSGDGGYTF
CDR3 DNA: TGTGCCAGCAGCTTCTCCGGGGACGGTGGCTACACCTTC

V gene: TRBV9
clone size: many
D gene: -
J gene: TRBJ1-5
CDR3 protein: CASSVYGSGQPQHF
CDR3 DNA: TGTGCCAGCAGCGTATATGGGTCCGGGCAGCCCCAGCATTTT

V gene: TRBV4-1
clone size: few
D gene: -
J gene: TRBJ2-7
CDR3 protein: CASSQEDGSYEQYF
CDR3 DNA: TGCGCCAGCAGCCAAGAGGACGGTTCCTACGAGCAGTACTTC

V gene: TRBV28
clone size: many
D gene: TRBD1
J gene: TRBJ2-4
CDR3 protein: CASRSGTAKNIQYF
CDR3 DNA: TGTGCCAGCCGATCCGGGACAGCGAAAAACATTCAGTACTTC

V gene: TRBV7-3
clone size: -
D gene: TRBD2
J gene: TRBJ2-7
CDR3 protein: CASSRGLATDEQYF
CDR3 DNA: TGTGCCAGCAGTCGGGGACTAGCGACGGACGAGCAGTACTTC

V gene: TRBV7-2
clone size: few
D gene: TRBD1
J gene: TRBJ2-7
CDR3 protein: CASSLALGQGFYEQYF
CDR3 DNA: TGTGCCAGCAGCTTAGCGCTGGGACAGGGGTTCTACGAGCAGTACTTC

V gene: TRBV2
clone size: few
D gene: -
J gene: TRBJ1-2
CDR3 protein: CASSEEKGPNYGYTF
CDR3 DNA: TGTGCCAGCAGTGAAGAGAAGGGGCCAAACTATGGCTACACCTTC

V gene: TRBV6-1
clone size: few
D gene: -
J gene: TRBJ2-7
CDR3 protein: CASSPWDEQYF
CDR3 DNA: TGTGCCAGCAGCCCCTGGGACGAGCAGTACTTC

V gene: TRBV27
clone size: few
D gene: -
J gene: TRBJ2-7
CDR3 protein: CAGRGPSYEQYF
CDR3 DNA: TGTGCCGGCAGAGGGCCTTCCTACGAGCAGTACTTC

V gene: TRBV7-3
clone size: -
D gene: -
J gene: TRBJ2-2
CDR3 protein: CASSLKGSTGELFF
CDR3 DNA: TGTGCCAGCAGCTTAAAAGGGTCGACCGGGGAGCTGTTTTTT

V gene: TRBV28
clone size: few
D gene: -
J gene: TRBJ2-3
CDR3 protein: CASSPRGDTQYF
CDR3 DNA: TGTGCCAGCAGCCCCCGTGGAGATACGCAGTATTTT

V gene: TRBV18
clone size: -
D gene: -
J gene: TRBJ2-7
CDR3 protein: CASSPWVQGREQYF
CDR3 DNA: TGTGCCAGCTCACCATGGGTGCAGGGGCGAGAGCAGTACTTC

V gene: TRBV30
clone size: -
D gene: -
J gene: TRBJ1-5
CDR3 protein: CAWSVLAGPQHF
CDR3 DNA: TGTGCCTGGAGTGTACTCGCGGGGCCCCAGCATTTT

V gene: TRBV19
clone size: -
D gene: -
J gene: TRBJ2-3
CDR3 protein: CASSLGQGTDTQYF
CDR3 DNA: TGTGCCAGTAGTTTGGGCCAAGGGACAGATACGCAGTATTTT

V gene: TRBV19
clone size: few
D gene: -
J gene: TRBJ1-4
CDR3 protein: CASQQVRVGEKLFF
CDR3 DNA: TGTGCCAGTCAACAGGTCAGGGTCGGGGAAAAACTGTTTTTT